The subject of this entry is one T cell receptor (beta chain). What it binds is unknown. The data derive from a study of cytomegalovirus exposure and HLA in healthy donors. Points from the study as a whole: In vitro checks showed that a few CMV-associated chains really do target CMV antigens. Per published reports, the classifier diagnosed cytomegalovirus status with high specificity and sensitivity. In a later analysis, a missense DCLRE1C variant was linked to TCR beta V- and J-gene trimming.

The PCR was carried out with 60 Vbeta primers and 13 Jbeta primers. The table came from immunoSEQ multiplex PCR; TCRdb's copy has only in-frame clones and leaves some out. Altogether some 14,000 clones are present, over 55% being singletons, with the ten largest covering approximately 19%. Germline CDR1 reads MGHRA; CDR2 reads YSYEKL. V lost 0 bases and J 0 bases, leaving 11 bases between the germline ends. This CDR3 has 16 amino acids. This chain joins TRBV4-1 and TRBJ1-1; D is unclear. Material: PBMCs. The clonotype comes from a woman aged 50 to 60 in good health and CMV-seropositive. The CDR3 spells CASSQDRSVMNTEAFF. CDR3 nucleotide sequence: TGCGCCAGCAGCCAAGATCGGTCGGTGATGAACACTGAAGCTTTCTTT.